This T cell receptor (beta chain) appears in the sequencing data of a study of blood T cells in healthy people across ages. Combining a sample-barcoded 5' primer with a J-beta primer mix, a second PCR ran for roughly 7 to 12 cycles. Using its own MiXCR run on the 5' RACE reads, TCRdb lists one record per CDR3 protein. Of just under 900,000 distinct CDR3 sequences detected, 25% to 30% appear once; the ten largest clones hold roughly a sixth. RNA extraction gave at least 5 micrograms of total RNA per sample. The CDR3 runs to 13 residues. The trim removed 4 bases at V and 1 base at J, leaving 2 bases unmatched. Germline V lookup: CDR1 SGHKS, CDR2 YYEKEE (reference sequence). There are many counts of this clonotype.

This TCR was sampled from a woman of 80 years or more in good health. The chain employs TRBV5-5 and TRBJ2-7; 7 positions agree with TRBD1. The specimen sequenced was blood. CDR3 region: CASSPDRSYEQYF. DNA for the CDR3: TGTGCCAGCAGCCCGGACAGGTCCTACGAGCAGTACTTC. Filled out from reference TRBV5-5 and TRBJ2-7, the complete variable domain reads DAGVTQSPTHLIKTRGQQVTLRCSPISGHKSVSWYQQVLGQGPQFIFQYYEKEERGRGNFPDRFSARQFPNYSSELNVNALLLGDSALYLCASSPDRSYEQYFGPGTRLTVT.